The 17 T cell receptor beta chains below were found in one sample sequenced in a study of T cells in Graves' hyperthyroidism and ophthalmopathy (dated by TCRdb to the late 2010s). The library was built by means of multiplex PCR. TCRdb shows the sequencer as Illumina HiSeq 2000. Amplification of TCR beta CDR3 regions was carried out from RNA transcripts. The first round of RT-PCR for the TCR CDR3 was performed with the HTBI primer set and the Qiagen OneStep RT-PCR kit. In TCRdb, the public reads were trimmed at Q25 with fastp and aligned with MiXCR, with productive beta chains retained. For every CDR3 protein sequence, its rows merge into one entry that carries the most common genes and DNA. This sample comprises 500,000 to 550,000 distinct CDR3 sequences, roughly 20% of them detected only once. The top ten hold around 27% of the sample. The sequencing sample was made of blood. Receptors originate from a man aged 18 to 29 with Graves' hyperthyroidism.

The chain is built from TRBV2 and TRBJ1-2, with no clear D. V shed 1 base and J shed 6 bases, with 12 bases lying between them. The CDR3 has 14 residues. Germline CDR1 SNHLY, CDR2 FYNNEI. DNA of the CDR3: TGTGCCAGCAGTGAAGAGGGTGTTCCACATGGCTACACCTTC. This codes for CASSEEGVPHGYTF.

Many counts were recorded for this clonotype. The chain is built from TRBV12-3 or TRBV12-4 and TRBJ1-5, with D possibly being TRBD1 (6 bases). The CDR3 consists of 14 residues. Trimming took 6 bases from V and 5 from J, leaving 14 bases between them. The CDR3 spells CASRRGAGYQPQHF. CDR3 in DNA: TGTGCCAGCAGGCGGGGGGCAGGGTATCAGCCCCAGCATTTT.

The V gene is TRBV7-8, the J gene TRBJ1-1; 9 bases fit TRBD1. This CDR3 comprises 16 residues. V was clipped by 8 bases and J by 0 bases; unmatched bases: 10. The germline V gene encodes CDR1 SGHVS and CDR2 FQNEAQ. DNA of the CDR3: TGTGCCAGCTCACCGACCCGGACAGGGGTGAACACTGAAGCTTTCTTT. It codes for CASSPTRTGVNTEAFF.

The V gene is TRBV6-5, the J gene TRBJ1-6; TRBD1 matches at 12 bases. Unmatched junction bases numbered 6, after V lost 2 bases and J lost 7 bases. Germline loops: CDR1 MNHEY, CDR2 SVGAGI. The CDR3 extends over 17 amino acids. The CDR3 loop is CASSYTGTGGFNSPLHF. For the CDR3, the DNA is TGTGCCAGCAGTTACACAGGGACAGGGGGCTTCAATTCACCCCTCCACTTT.

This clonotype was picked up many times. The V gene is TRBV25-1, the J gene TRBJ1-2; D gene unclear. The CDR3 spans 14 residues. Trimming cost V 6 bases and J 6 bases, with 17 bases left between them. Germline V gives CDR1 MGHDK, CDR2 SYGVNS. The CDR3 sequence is CASRPREARHGYTF. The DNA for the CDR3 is TGTGCCAGCAGACCTCGCGAGGCGCGACATGGCTACACCTTC.

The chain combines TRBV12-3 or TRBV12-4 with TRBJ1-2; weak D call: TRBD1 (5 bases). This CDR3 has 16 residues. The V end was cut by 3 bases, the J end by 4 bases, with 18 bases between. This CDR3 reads CASSLTPQGIPYGYTF. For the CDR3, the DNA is TGTGCCAGCAGTTTGACCCCCCAGGGTATACCCTATGGCTACACCTTC.

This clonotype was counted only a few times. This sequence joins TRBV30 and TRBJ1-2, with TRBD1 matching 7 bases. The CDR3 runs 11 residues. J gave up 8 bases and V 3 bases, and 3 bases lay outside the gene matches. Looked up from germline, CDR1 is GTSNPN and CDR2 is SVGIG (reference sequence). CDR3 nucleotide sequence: TGTGCCTGGAGACAGGGGCACGGCTACACCTTC. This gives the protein CAWRQGHGYTF.

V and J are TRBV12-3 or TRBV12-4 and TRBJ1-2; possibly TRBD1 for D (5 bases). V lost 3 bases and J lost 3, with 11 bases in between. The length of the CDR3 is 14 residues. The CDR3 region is CASSFSRQHYGYTF. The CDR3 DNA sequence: TGTGCCAGCAGTTTCTCCCGACAGCACTATGGCTACACCTTC.

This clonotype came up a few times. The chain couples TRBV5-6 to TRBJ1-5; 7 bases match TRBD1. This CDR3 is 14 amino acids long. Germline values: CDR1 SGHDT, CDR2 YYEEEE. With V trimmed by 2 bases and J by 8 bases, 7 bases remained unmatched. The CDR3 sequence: CASSLAQGEEPQHF. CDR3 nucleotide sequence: TGTGCCAGCAGCTTAGCTCAGGGGGAAGAGCCCCAGCATTTT.

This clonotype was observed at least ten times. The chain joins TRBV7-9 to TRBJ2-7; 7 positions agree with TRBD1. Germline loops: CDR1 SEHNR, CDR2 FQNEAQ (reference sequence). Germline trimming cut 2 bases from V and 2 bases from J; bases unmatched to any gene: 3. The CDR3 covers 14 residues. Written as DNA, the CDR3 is TGTGCCAGCAGCTTAACAGGGGTCACCTACGAGCAGTACTTC. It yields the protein CASSLTGVTYEQYF.

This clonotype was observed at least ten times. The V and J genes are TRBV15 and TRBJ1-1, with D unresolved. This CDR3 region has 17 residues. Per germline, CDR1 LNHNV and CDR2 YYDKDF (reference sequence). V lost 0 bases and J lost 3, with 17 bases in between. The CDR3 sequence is CATSRDLLEAGYTEAFF. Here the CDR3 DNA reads TGTGCCACCAGCAGAGATCTCCTAGAGGCCGGATACACTGAAGCTTTCTTT.

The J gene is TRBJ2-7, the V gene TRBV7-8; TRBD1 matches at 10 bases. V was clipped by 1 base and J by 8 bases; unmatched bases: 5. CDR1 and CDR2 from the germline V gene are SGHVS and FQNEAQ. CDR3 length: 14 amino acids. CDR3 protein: CASSLVRQGAKQYF. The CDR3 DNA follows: TGTGCCAGCAGCTTAGTTAGACAGGGGGCCAAGCAGTACTTC.

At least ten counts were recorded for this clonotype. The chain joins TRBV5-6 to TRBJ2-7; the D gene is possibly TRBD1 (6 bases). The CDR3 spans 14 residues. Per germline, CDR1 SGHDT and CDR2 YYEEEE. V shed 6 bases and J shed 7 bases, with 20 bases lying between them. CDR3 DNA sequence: TGTGCCAGCAACACGGGACAAACCTTACGGGAGCAGTACTTC. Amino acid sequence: CASNTGQTLREQYF.

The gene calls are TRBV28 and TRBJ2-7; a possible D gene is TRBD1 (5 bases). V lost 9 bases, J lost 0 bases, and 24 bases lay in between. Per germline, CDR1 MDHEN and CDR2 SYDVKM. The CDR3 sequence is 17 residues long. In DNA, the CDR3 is TGTGCCAGAAGCCCCCAGGGCCCAACCCCTAGCTCCTACGAGCAGTACTTC. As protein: CARSPQGPTPSSYEQYF.

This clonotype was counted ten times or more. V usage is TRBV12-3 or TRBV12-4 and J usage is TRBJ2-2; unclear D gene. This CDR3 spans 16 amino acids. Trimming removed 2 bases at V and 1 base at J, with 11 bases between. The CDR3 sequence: CASSLSLGVNTGELFF. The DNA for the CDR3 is TGTGCCAGCAGTTTAAGCCTGGGCGTGAACACCGGGGAGCTGTTTTTT.

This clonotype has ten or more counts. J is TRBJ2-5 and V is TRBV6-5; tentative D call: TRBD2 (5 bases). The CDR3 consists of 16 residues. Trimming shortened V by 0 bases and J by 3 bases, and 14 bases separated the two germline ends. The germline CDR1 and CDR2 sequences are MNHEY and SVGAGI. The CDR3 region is CASSYSGVGVEETQYF. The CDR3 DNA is TGTGCCAGCAGTTACTCTGGGGTCGGGGTTGAAGAGACCCAGTACTTC.

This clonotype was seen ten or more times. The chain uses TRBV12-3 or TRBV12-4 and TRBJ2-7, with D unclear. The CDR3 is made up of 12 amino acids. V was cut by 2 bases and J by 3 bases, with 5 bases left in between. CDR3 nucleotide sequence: TGTGCCAGCAGTTTAATGGACTACGAGCAGTACTTC. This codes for CASSLMDYEQYF.